A single T cell receptor beta chain is shown here with its context. Its specificity is unknown. Germline CDR1 is LGHNA and CDR2 is YNFKEQ. This CDR3 is built from 16 residues. V gave up 3 bases and J gave up 4 bases; unmatched junction bases: 8. This sample was taken from a study of response to subunit inactivated influenza vaccine. TCRdb reprocessed the RT-PCR reads via MiXCR and lists one record per CDR3 protein. The data show about half a million distinct CDR3 sequences, less than 8% seen once. General observations from the study: After each seasonal influenza vaccination, few new T cells are recruited, the authors suggested.

The source is a man aged 45 to 75 who received an inactivated influenza vaccine. The chain links TRBV4-2 to TRBJ2-3; the match to TRBD2 covers 9 bases. The starting material was PBMCs from blood, obtained less than 30 months after vaccination. CDR3 region: CASSQEAGGPADTQYF. The CDR3 nucleotides are TGTGCCAGCAGCCAGGAGGCGGGGGGGCCCGCAGATACGCAGTATTTT.